This TCR beta chain was documented in a study of blood T cell repertoires in COVID-19. About the research overall: The samples span acute and convalescent COVID-19 from the United States, Italy and Spain. Nucleic acid was either cDNA or gDNA, and it came from T cells, B-cell-depleted T cells, or PBMCs.

This clone was picked up a small number of times. Original processing methods: Reference gene primer amplification gave estimated nucleated cell counts. The method was immunoSEQ multiplex PCR; TCRdb's version includes in-frame clones alone and lacks a portion of them. V, J and clone size derive from that table, while D and trimming were established from the DNA sequence. The table includes about 240,000 clones, around 85% detected once. Sequencing was done on a sample of peripheral blood. This clonotype originated in a woman older than 75 with acute or convalescent COVID-19.

CDR3 sequence: CASSQESWGDYGYTF. In DNA form, the CDR3 reads TGCGCCAGCAGCCAAGAGTCCTGGGGGGACTATGGCTACACCTTC. The rearrangement joins TRBV4-1 to TRBJ1-2; D might be TRBD1 (5 bases). Germline V gives CDR1 MGHRA, CDR2 YSYEKL. The CDR3 covers 15 residues. The V and J ends lost 0 bases and 3 bases respectively, with 11 bases between them.